The rows below give T cell receptor beta chains drawn from one sample of a study of control samples from healthy donors and cancer patients. The method was immunoSEQ multiplex PCR; TCRdb's version includes in-frame clones alone and lacks a portion of them. This sample has some 100,000 clones; 85% to 95% occur once, and the top ten carry around 8.2%. The sequenced material came from blood. Receptor source: a man between 18 and 35 years old in good health. The CDR3 runs from the conserved cysteine through the conserved F or W. The D gene is left open where the match is weak. A clone size is listed for some rows: how often the clone was seen (once, few, many), or a class if it is expanded.

d_call: NA; clone_size: NA; v_call: TRBV19; j_call: TRBJ1-3; cdr3_aa: CASSVGTDSGNTIYF; cdr3_nt: TGTGCCAGTAGTGTTGGGACCGACTCTGGAAACACCATATATTTT
d_call: NA; clone_size: NA; v_call: TRBV27; j_call: TRBJ2-5; cdr3_aa: CASSFSPSGDETQYF; cdr3_nt: TGTGCCAGCAGTTTCTCCCCCAGTGGCGACGAGACCCAGTACTTC
d_call: NA; clone_size: NA; v_call: TRBV10-3; j_call: TRBJ1-5; cdr3_aa: CGGPSWAGRQPQHF; cdr3_nt: TGTGGTGGCCCATCATGGGCAGGGCGGCAGCCCCAGCATTTT
d_call: TRBD1; clone_size: NA; v_call: TRBV6-5; j_call: TRBJ1-5; cdr3_aa: CASSRTGGGQPQHF; cdr3_nt: TGTGCCAGCAGTAGGACAGGGGGCGGGCAGCCCCAGCATTTT
d_call: NA; clone_size: NA; v_call: TRBV7-2; j_call: TRBJ1-2; cdr3_aa: CASSFPPEHAYGYTF; cdr3_nt: TGTGCCAGCAGCTTCCCCCCGGAACACGCCTATGGCTACACCTTC
d_call: NA; clone_size: NA; v_call: TRBV7-3; j_call: TRBJ1-1; cdr3_aa: CASSRRADTEAFF; cdr3_nt: TGTGCCAGCAGCCGCAGGGCGGACACTGAAGCTTTCTTT
d_call: NA; clone_size: NA; v_call: TRBV6-5; j_call: TRBJ1-2; cdr3_aa: CASSTSWDTHGYTF; cdr3_nt: TGTGCCAGCAGTACATCCTGGGACACCCATGGCTACACCTTC
d_call: NA; clone_size: once; v_call: TRBV6-6; j_call: TRBJ1-1; cdr3_aa: CASSYVAGNTEAFF; cdr3_nt: TGTGCCAGCAGTTACGTAGCGGGGAACACTGAAGCTTTCTTT
d_call: NA; clone_size: NA; v_call: TRBV28; j_call: TRBJ2-3; cdr3_aa: CASSFGRSTDTQYF; cdr3_nt: TGTGCCAGCAGTTTTGGAAGGAGCACAGATACGCAGTATTTT
d_call: NA; clone_size: NA; v_call: TRBV27; j_call: TRBJ2-4; cdr3_aa: CASSRAQSGNIQYF; cdr3_nt: TGTGCCAGCAGCCGGGCCCAATCGGGGAACATTCAGTACTTC
d_call: TRBD2; clone_size: NA; v_call: TRBV6-4; j_call: TRBJ2-3; cdr3_aa: CASSEAGDTDTQYF; cdr3_nt: TGTGCCAGCAGTGAAGCGGGGGACACAGATACGCAGTATTTT
d_call: NA; clone_size: NA; v_call: TRBV9; j_call: TRBJ2-3; cdr3_aa: CASSRRFGSTDTQYF; cdr3_nt: TGTGCCAGCAGTAGAAGGTTCGGTAGCACAGATACGCAGTATTTT
d_call: NA; clone_size: NA; v_call: TRBV6-1; j_call: TRBJ2-7; cdr3_aa: CASSEADRDLWVGEQYF; cdr3_nt: TGTGCCAGCAGTGAAGCGGACCGGGACTTGTGGGTTGGCGAGCAGTACTTC
d_call: NA; clone_size: NA; v_call: TRBV5-1; j_call: TRBJ1-3; cdr3_aa: CASSLNWGLGGNTIYF; cdr3_nt: TGCGCCAGCAGCTTGAATTGGGGGCTAGGAGGAAACACCATATATTTT
d_call: TRBD1; clone_size: NA; v_call: TRBV2; j_call: TRBJ1-4; cdr3_aa: CASEDRTNEKLFF; cdr3_nt: TGTGCCAGCGAGGACAGGACGAATGAAAAACTGTTTTTT
d_call: TRBD1; clone_size: once; v_call: TRBV29-1; j_call: TRBJ2-1; cdr3_aa: CSVDGTGRDEQFF; cdr3_nt: TGCAGCGTTGATGGGACAGGGAGGGATGAGCAGTTCTTC
d_call: NA; clone_size: NA; v_call: TRBV5-6; j_call: TRBJ1-2; cdr3_aa: CASSDEATGVYGYTF; cdr3_nt: TGTGCCAGCAGCGACGAAGCCACAGGCGTCTATGGCTACACCTTC
d_call: NA; clone_size: NA; v_call: TRBV5-4; j_call: TRBJ2-3; cdr3_aa: CASSSIPTDTQYF; cdr3_nt: TGTGCCAGCAGCTCCATACCGACAGATACGCAGTATTTT
d_call: NA; clone_size: NA; v_call: TRBV29-1; j_call: TRBJ2-7; cdr3_aa: CSVRPSSYEQYF; cdr3_nt: TGCAGCGTTCGACCCAGCTCCTACGAGCAGTACTTC
d_call: NA; clone_size: NA; v_call: TRBV27; j_call: TRBJ2-1; cdr3_aa: CASSLSGGHEQFF; cdr3_nt: TGTGCCAGCAGTTTAAGTGGCGGGCATGAGCAGTTCTTC
d_call: TRBD1; clone_size: NA; v_call: TRBV7-6; j_call: TRBJ1-1; cdr3_aa: CASSSGQGLSGTEAFF; cdr3_nt: TGTGCCAGCAGCTCCGGACAGGGTCTCAGTGGCACTGAAGCTTTCTTT
d_call: NA; clone_size: NA; v_call: TRBV6-5; j_call: TRBJ1-1; cdr3_aa: CASLRVGLYNEAFF; cdr3_nt: TGTGCCAGCCTCCGGGTGGGGCTATACAATGAAGCTTTCTTT
d_call: NA; clone_size: NA; v_call: TRBV12-3/TRBV12-4; j_call: TRBJ2-2; cdr3_aa: CASSQGHSGELFF; cdr3_nt: TGTGCCAGCAGTCAAGGGCATTCCGGGGAGCTGTTTTTT